The source of this T cell receptor (beta chain) is a study of shared clonotypes between healthy human individuals. Study as a whole: CD4 naive and CD4 memory each took three plates per donor, while CD8 naive took two and CD8 memory one.

Several immunoSEQ plates received, in even portions, the genomic DNA of each subset. Here immunoSEQ multiplex PCR was the method, and the copy in TCRdb shows in-frame clones only, minus some. The sample shows 400,000 or so clones, about 96% of them seen only once. CDR1 is MRHNA, CDR2 SNTAGT, per germline. CDR3 length: 8 residues. V dropped 11 bases and J dropped 8 bases, with 5 bases sitting between them. The specimen was memory CD8+ T cells sorted from blood. Noted subset: CD45RO+ cells pooled with CCR7-negative TemRA cells. The sequence derives from a man younger than 40 in good health. The chain carries TRBV6-4 and TRBJ2-3; D gene unclear. CDR3 residues: CAPCTQYF. Written as DNA, the CDR3 is TGTGCCCCATGTACGCAGTATTTT.